The 18 T cell receptor beta chains reported below all come from one sample, sequenced in a study of cytomegalovirus exposure and HLA in healthy donors. Use of 60 Vbeta and 13 Jbeta primers characterized the PCR. The table came from immunoSEQ multiplex PCR; TCRdb's copy has only in-frame clones and leaves some out. In the table there are 85,000 to 100,000 clones, 78% of which are singletons. Material for sequencing was PBMCs. The origin of the receptors is a woman between 40 and 50 years old in good health and CMV-seropositive.

Only a few counts were recorded for this clone. V and J are TRBV6-6 and TRBJ1-1; a possible D gene is TRBD1 (5 bases). Germline V gives CDR1 MNHNY, CDR2 SVGAGI (reference sequence). V dropped 6 bases and J dropped 3 bases, with 11 bases sitting between them. The CDR3 contains 13 residues. Here the CDR3 DNA reads TGTGCCAGCAGATATATACAGGACACTGAAGCTTTCTTT. Translated, it gives CASRYIQDTEAFF.

The V gene is TRBV28, the J gene TRBJ1-1, with TRBD1 identical over 7 bases. V trimming: 3 bases; J trimming: 0 bases; junction bases outside the gene matches: 13. The CDR3 has 18 residues. Looked up from germline, CDR1 is MDHEN and CDR2 is SYDVKM. The CDR3 region is CASSFRQGKVTMNTEAFF. The CDR3 DNA reads as TGTGCCAGCAGTTTTAGACAGGGAAAGGTAACGATGAACACTGAAGCTTTCTTT.

DNA for the CDR3: TGTGCCAGCAGCGGACAAAATGAAAAACTGTTTTTT. It encodes CASSGQNEKLFF. The J gene is TRBJ1-4, the V gene TRBV2; tentatively, D is TRBD1 (5 bases). V gave up 6 bases and J gave up 5 bases, with 7 bases separating them. The CDR3 runs 12 residues. Germline values: CDR1 SNHLY, CDR2 FYNNEI.

For this clone: Other DNA sequences in this sample translate to the same CDR3. The chain has TRBV2 and TRBJ1-1; 7 bases match TRBD1. This CDR3 spans 12 amino acids. After removal of 6 bases from V and 2 bases from J, the junction contained 0 bases not matched to a gene. The V gene's germline CDR1 is SNHLY and CDR2 FYNNEI. The CDR3 sequence is CASRGGNTEAFF. Here the CDR3 DNA reads TGTGCCAGCAGAGGGGGCAACACTGAAGCTTTCTTT.

This clone was seen more than once but under ten times. V is TRBV9 and J is TRBJ2-5; 9 bases are a match to TRBD2. V shed 1 base, J shed 7 bases, and the junction held 8 bases outside the gene matches. This CDR3 is built from 15 residues. Germline lookup yields CDR1 SGDLS and CDR2 YYNGEE. CDR3 region: CASSVSSGSRGTQYF. The DNA of the CDR3 is TGTGCCAGCAGCGTAAGTAGCGGGAGTCGAGGGACCCAGTACTTC. The full variable domain, its missing parts supplied by reference TRBV9 and TRBJ2-5, is DSGVTQTPKHLITATGQRVTLRCSPRSGDLSVYWYQQSLDQGLQFLIQYYNGEERAKGNILERFSAQQFPDLHSELNLSSLELGDSALYFCASSVSSGSRGTQYFGPGTRLLVL.

This rearrangement joins TRBV20-1 to TRBJ2-3, with TRBD2 identical over 7 bases. This CDR3 comprises 10 residues. The germline gives CDR1 DFQATT, CDR2 SNEGSKA (reference sequence). The CDR3, as DNA: TGCGTATGCGGGAGAGATACGCAGTATTTT. Its protein product is CVCGRDTQYF.

The chain joins TRBV10-3 to TRBJ2-2; D uncertain. The CDR3 contains 14 residues. Trimming stripped 3 bases from V and 4 bases from J, with 9 bases between. Germline CDR1 reads ENHRY; CDR2 reads SYGVKD. The CDR3 sequence: CAISDFQFTGELFF. The CDR3 bases are TGTGCCATCAGTGATTTTCAGTTCACCGGGGAGCTGTTTTTT.

The rearrangement uses TRBV7-9 and TRBJ2-1; 12 bases align to TRBD2. CDR1 SEHNR and CDR2 FQNEAQ come from the germline V gene (reference sequence). The CDR3 is made up of 15 amino acids. With V trimmed by 0 bases and J by 15 bases, 9 bases remained unmatched. The CDR3 coding sequence is TGTGCCAGCAGCTTAGCAGTCGGCCTAGCGGGAGGGGCGTTCTTC. As protein: CASSLAVGLAGGAFF. Drawing the rest from reference TRBV7-9 and TRBJ2-1, the complete variable domain is DTGVSQNPRHKITKRGQNVTFRCDPISEHNRLYWYRQTLGQGPEFLTYFQNEAQLEKSRLLSDRFSAERPKGSFSTLEIQRTEQGDSAMYLCASSLAVGLAGGAFFGPGTRLTVL.

The V call is TRBV5-1, the J call TRBJ1-1, with TRBD1 matching over 8 bases. Trimming removed 7 bases from V and 1 base from J; junction bases left unmatched: 0. The germline CDR1 and CDR2 sequences are SGHRS and YFSETQ. The CDR3 length is 12 residues. The CDR3 is CASGQGNTEAFF. The CDR3 nucleotides are TGCGCCAGCGGACAGGGGAACACTGAAGCTTTCTTT.

The V call is TRBV6-5, the J call TRBJ2-4; D call uncertain. The V end was cut by 6 bases, the J end by 0 bases, with 12 bases between. Germline values: CDR1 MNHEY, CDR2 SVGAGI. This CDR3 has 15 amino acids. CDR3 residues: CASRDNSLAKNIQYF. The CDR3 DNA follows: TGTGCCAGCAGAGATAATAGCCTAGCCAAAAACATTCAGTACTTC.

The genes are TRBV4-2 and TRBJ2-5; 12 nucleotides align to TRBD1. The J segment lost 4 bases and the V segment lost 4 bases, leaving 13 bases of the junction unmatched. The CDR3 loop spans 18 amino acids. Germline-derived CDR1 and CDR2 are LGHNA and YNFKEQ. The CDR3 coding sequence is TGTGCCAGCAGCCTCCAGTGGGACAGGGGGCGGGTAGGAGAGACCCAGTACTTC. Its protein product is CASSLQWDRGRVGETQYF.

This clone turned up a few times. V is TRBV12-5 and J is TRBJ1-1; D is unclear. Germline V gives CDR1 LGHNT, CDR2 FRNRAP. The CDR3 extends over 13 amino acids. The V end lost 3 bases, the J end lost 2 bases, and 7 bases lay between the germline ends. For the CDR3, the DNA is TGTGCTAGTGGTTTTATCGGTAACACTGAAGCTTTCTTT. Translated, it gives CASGFIGNTEAFF.

This clone has a handful of counts. Here the CDR3 reads CASSLATGNYEQYF. The CDR3 nucleotides read TGTGCCAGCAGCTTAGCGACAGGGAACTACGAGCAGTACTTC. The V call is TRBV7-9, the J call TRBJ2-7, with 7 bases aligning to TRBD1. Germline CDR1 SEHNR, CDR2 FQNEAQ (reference sequence). The CDR3 is 14 residues long. Trimming removed 0 bases from V and 3 bases from J; junction bases left unmatched: 2. The full variable domain, with the rest looked up from reference TRBV7-9 and TRBJ2-7, is DTGVSQNPRHKITKRGQNVTFRCDPISEHNRLYWYRQTLGQGPEFLTYFQNEAQLEKSRLLSDRFSAERPKGSFSTLEIQRTEQGDSAMYLCASSLATGNYEQYFGPGTRLTVT.

This chain uses TRBV9 with TRBJ2-2; 7 bases are shared with TRBD2. The CDR3 loop spans 15 amino acids. Germline CDR1 and CDR2: SGDLS and YYNGEE. Trimming at V came to 4 bases and at J to 4 bases, leaving 7 bases not matched to a gene. CDR3 sequence reads: CASSFTGGRTGELFF. The CDR3 nucleotides are TGTGCCAGCAGCTTTACGGGAGGTCGCACCGGGGAGCTGTTTTTT.

The V call is TRBV2, the J call TRBJ1-1, with 10 bases identical to TRBD1. Germline CDR1 reads SNHLY; CDR2 reads FYNNEI. After removal of 9 bases from V and 1 base from J, the junction contained 8 bases not matched to a gene. The CDR3 spans 15 residues. Written as DNA, the CDR3 is TGTGCCAGTAGACAGGGGGCGATAACGAACACTGAAGCTTTCTTT. It translates to CASRQGAITNTEAFF.

The rearrangement uses TRBV9 and TRBJ2-2; 7 bases agree with TRBD2. V lost 1 base, J lost 2 bases, and 2 bases stayed unmatched. The length of the CDR3 is 15 residues. CDR1 and CDR2 (germline): SGDLS, YYNGEE. CDR3 in DNA: TGTGCCAGCAGCGTAAGCGGGGATAACACCGGGGAGCTGTTTTTT. It codes for CASSVSGDNTGELFF.

This clone was detected a few times. This chain joins TRBV30 and TRBJ2-1, with unresolved D. Per the germline V gene, CDR1 is GTSNPN and CDR2 is SVGIG (reference sequence). Deletions cut 2 bases from V and 8 bases from J, with 10 bases between. The CDR3 has 12 amino acids. CDR3 sequence (DNA): TGTGCCTGGAGTAACGACTTCTATGAGCAGTTCTTC. As protein: CAWSNDFYEQFF. The full variable domain, rest sourced from reference TRBV30 and TRBJ2-1, is SQTIHQWPATLVQPVGSPLSLECTVEGTSNPNLYWYRQAAGRGLQLLFYSVGIGQISSEVPQNLSASRPQDRQFILSSKKLLLSDSGFYLCAWSNDFYEQFFGPGTRLTVL.

This clone occurred a few times. J is TRBJ2-1 and V is TRBV5-1; 7 nucleotides align to TRBD2. With 4 bases clipped from V and 3 bases from J, the junction kept 7 bases outside the gene matches. Germline CDR1 reads SGHRS; CDR2 reads YFSETQ. The CDR3 is 15 residues long. CDR3 protein: CASSLSGTNYNEQFF. CDR3 DNA: TGCGCCAGCAGCCTATCCGGGACTAACTACAATGAGCAGTTCTTC.